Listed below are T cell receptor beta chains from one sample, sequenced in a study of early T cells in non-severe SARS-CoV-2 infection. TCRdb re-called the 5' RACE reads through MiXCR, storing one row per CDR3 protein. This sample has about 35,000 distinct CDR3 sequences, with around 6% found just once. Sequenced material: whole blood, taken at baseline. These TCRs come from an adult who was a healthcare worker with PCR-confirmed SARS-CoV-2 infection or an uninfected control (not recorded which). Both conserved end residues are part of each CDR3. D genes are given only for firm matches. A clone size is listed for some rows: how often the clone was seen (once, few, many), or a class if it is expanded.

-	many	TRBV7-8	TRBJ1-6	CASSLRHNSPLHF	TGTGCCAGCAGCCTGAGACATAATTCACCCCTCCACTTT
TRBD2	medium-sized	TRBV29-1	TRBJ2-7	CSARLAPSSYEQYF	TGCAGCGCCCGACTAGCGCCGAGCTCCTACGAGCAGTACTTC
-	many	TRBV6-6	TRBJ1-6	CASRDSYNSPLHF	TGTGCCAGCAGGGACAGCTATAATTCACCCCTCCACTTT
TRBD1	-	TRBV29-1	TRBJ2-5	CSTQGETQYF	TGCAGCACACAGGGGGAGACCCAGTACTTC
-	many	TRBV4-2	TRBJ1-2	CASSQLELGATSNYGYTF	TGTGCCAGCAGCCAATTGGAGCTAGGGGCGACATCTAACTATGGCTACACCTTC
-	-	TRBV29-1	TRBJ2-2	CSVAISPSGGELFF	TGCAGCGTTGCCATTAGCCCCTCGGGAGGGGAGCTGTTTTTT
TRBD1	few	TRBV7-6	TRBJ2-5	CASSNSLGGPETQYF	TGTGCCAGCAGCAACTCCTTAGGGGGCCCTGAGACCCAGTACTTC
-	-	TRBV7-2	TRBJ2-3	CASSRKTGGPDTQYF	TGTGCCAGCAGCCGAAAGACTGGGGGCCCAGATACGCAGTATTTT
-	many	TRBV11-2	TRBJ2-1	CASSLTQYNEQFF	TGTGCCAGCAGCCTGACACAATACAATGAGCAGTTCTTC
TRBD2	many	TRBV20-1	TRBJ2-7	CSARMLGTSENF	TGCAGTGCTAGGATGTTAGGGACTAGTGAAAACTTC
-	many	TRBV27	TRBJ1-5	CASSLSIVGGSNQPRHF	TGTGCCAGCAGTTTATCTATCGTTGGGGGAAGCAATCAGCCCCGGCATTTT
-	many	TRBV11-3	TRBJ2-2	CASSLARTGELFF	TGTGCCAGCAGCTTAGCCAGAACCGGGGAGCTGTTTTTT
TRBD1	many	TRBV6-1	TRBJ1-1	CAPRKGQLNTEAFF	TGTGCCCCCCGAAAGGGACAGCTGAACACTGAAGCTTTCTTT
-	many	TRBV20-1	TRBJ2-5	CSARLHEGRQETQYF	TGCAGTGCTAGACTACACGAGGGGCGACAAGAGACCCAGTACTTC
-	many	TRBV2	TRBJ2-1	CASGTHNEQFF	TGTGCCAGCGGGACGCACAATGAGCAGTTCTTC
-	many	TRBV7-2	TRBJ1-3	CASSLRGAGDISGNTIYF	TGTGCCAGCAGCTTACGGGGTGCAGGGGACATCTCTGGAAACACCATATATTTT
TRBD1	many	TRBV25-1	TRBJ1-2	CASSVGQGSGYTF	TGTGCCAGCAGTGTGGGACAGGGATCTGGCTACACCTTC
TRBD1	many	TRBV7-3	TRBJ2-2	CASSSRDRVGKRTGELFF	TGTGCCAGCAGCTCACGGGACAGGGTGGGGAAACGCACCGGGGAGCTGTTTTTT
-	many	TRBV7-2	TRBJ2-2	CASSLAQWTGELFF	TGTGCCAGCAGCTTGGCTCAATGGACCGGGGAGCTGTTTTTT
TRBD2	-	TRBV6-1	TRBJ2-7	CASSVTSGSSEQYF	TGTGCCAGCAGTGTGACTAGCGGGAGCTCCGAGCAGTACTTC
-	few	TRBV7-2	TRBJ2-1	CASSLASLGSNEQFF	TGTGCCAGCAGCTTAGCGTCCCTGGGGTCCAATGAGCAGTTCTTC
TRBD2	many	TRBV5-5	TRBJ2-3	CASIFSGGAPDTQYF	TGTGCCAGCATCTTTAGCGGGGGGGCGCCAGATACGCAGTATTTT
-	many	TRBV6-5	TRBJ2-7	CASSYSAGGPYEQYF	TGTGCCAGCAGTTACTCGGCAGGAGGCCCCTACGAGCAGTACTTC
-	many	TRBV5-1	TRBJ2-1	CASSPDSYNEQFF	TGCGCCAGCAGCCCGGACAGCTACAATGAGCAGTTCTTC
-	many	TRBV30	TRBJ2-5	CAWSDLGGGAKETQYF	TGTGCCTGGAGTGACCTTGGGGGAGGCGCAAAAGAGACCCAGTACTTC
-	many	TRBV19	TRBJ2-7	CASSIVVVRGRFYEQYF	TGTGCCAGTAGTATAGTCGTGGTAAGGGGACGTTTCTACGAGCAGTACTTC
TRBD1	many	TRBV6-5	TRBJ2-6	CASRRGTGGVLWGANVLTF	TGTGCCAGCAGACGCGGGACAGGGGGCGTCCTTTGGGGGGCCAACGTCCTGACTTTC
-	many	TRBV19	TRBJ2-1	CASSLGGGDEQFF	TGTGCCAGTAGTCTTGGGGGTGGGGATGAGCAGTTCTTC
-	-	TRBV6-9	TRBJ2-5	CAGSGAKETQYF	TGTGCCGGCTCGGGGGCAAAGGAGACCCAGTACTTC
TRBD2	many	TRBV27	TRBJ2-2	CASSPSGRGTGELFF	TGTGCCAGCAGTCCTAGCGGGAGGGGCACCGGGGAGCTGTTTTTT
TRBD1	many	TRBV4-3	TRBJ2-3	CASSQDDRGGRDTQYF	TGCGCCAGCAGCCAAGACGACAGGGGAGGAAGAGATACGCAGTATTTT
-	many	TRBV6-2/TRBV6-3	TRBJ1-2	CASSYSTLGRDGYTF	TGTGCCAGCAGTTACTCGACTCTGGGACGGGATGGCTACACCTTC
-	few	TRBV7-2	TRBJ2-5	CASSLTSRTVQETQYF	TGTGCCAGCAGCTTAACTAGTCGGACGGTCCAAGAGACCCAGTACTTC
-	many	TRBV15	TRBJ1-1	CATSRDLEAGRVGAFF	TGTGCCACCAGCAGAGATTTGGAGGCCGGACGGGTTGGAGCTTTCTTT
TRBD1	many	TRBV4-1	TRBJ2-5	CASSQVSEQGRETQYF	TGCGCCAGCAGCCAAGTGTCTGAACAGGGGAGAGAGACCCAGTACTTC
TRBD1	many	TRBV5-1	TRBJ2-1	CASGWDSDSYNEQFF	TGCGCCAGCGGTTGGGACAGTGACTCCTACAATGAGCAGTTCTTC
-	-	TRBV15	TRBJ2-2	CATSTYGFLENTGELFF	TGTGCCACCAGCACCTACGGCTTTTTAGAGAACACCGGGGAGCTGTTTTTT